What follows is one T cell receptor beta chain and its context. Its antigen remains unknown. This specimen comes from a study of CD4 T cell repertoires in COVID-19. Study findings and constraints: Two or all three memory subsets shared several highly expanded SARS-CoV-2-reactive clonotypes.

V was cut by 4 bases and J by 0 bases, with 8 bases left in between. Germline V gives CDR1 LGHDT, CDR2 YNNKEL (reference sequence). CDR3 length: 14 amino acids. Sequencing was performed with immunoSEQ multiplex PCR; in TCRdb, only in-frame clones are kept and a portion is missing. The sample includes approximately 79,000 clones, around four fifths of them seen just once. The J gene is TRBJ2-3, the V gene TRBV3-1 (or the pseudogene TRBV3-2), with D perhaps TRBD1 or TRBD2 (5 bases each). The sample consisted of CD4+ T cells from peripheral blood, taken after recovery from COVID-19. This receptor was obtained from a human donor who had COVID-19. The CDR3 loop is CASSRGPSTDTQYF. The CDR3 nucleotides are TGTGCCAGCAGCCGGGGACCTAGCACAGATACGCAGTATTTT.